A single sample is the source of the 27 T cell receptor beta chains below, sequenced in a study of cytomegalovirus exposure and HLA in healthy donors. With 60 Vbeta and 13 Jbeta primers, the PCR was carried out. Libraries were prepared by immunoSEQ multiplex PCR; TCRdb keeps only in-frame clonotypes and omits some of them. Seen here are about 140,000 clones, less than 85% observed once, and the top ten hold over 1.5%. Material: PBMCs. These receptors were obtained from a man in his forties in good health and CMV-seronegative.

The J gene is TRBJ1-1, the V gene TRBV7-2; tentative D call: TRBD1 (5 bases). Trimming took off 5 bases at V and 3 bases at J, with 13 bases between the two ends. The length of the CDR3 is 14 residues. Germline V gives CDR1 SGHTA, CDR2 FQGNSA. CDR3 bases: TGTGCCAGCAGCCACACTGACAGATACACTGAAGCTTTCTTT. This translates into CASSHTDRYTEAFF.

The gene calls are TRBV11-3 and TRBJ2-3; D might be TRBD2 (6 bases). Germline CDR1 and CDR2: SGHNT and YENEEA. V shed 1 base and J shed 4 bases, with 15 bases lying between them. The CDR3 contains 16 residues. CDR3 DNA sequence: TGTGCCAGCAGCTTAGTCGGGAGTCAGGGAGCAGATACGCAGTATTTT. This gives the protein CASSLVGSQGADTQYF.

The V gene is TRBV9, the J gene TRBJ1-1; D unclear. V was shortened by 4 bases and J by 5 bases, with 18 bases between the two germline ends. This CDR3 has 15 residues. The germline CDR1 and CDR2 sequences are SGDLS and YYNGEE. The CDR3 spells CASSTLGSGGTEAFF. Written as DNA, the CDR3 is TGTGCCAGCAGCACACTTGGGTCAGGCGGGACTGAAGCTTTCTTT.

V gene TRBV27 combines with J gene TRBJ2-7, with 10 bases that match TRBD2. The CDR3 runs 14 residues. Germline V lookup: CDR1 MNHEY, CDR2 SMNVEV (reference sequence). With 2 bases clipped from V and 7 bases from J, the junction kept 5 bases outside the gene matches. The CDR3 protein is CASSLSGRAREQYF. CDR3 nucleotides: TGTGCCAGCAGTTTAAGCGGGAGGGCTCGGGAGCAGTACTTC.

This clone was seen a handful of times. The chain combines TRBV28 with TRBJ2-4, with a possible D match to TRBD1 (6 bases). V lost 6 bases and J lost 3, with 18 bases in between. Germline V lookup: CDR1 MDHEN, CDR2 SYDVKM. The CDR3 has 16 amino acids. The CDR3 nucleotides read TGTGCCAGCAGGGGGGCGCTCTACTTCCTCAAAAACATTCAGTACTTC. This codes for CASRGALYFLKNIQYF.

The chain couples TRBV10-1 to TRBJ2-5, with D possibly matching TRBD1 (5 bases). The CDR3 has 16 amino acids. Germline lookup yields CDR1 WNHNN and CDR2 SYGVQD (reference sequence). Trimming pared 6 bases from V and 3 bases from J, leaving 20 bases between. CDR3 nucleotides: TGCGCCAGCAGGAACTCCTGGACAACCGAGGAAGAGACCCAGTACTTC. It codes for CASRNSWTTEEETQYF.

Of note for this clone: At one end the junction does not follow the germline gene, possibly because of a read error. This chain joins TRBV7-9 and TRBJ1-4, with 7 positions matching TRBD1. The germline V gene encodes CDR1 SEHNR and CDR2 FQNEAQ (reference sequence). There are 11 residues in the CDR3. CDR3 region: CSSSLLGQTFF. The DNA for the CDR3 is TGTTCCAGCAGCTTACTGGGACAGACGTTTTTT.

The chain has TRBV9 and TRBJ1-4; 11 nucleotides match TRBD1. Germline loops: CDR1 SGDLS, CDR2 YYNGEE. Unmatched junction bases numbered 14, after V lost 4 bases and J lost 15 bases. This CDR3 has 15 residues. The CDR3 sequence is CASSQSPGQGDVLFF. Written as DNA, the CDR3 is TGTGCCAGCAGCCAGTCCCCGGGACAGGGGGACGTATTGTTTTTT.

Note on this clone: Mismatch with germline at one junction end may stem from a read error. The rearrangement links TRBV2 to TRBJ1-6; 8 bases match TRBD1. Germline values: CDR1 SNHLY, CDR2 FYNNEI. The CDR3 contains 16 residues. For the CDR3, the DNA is TGTGCCAGCATTGAAGGAGTCGGACAGGGTTATTCACCCCTCCACTTT. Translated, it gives CASIEGVGQGYSPLHF.

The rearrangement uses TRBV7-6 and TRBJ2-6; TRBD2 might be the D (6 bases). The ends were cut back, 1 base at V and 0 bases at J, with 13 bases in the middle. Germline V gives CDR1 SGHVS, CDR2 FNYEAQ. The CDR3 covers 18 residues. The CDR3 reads CASSLGPGLLSGANVLTF. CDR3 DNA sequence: TGTGCCAGCAGCTTAGGCCCCGGACTACTCTCTGGGGCCAACGTCCTGACTTTC.

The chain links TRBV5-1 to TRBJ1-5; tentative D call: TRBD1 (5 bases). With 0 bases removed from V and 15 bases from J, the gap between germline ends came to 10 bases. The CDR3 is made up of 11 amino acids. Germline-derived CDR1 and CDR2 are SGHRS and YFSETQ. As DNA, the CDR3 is TGCGCCAGCAGCTTGGGGACACTCCGGCATTTT. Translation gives CASSLGTLRHF.

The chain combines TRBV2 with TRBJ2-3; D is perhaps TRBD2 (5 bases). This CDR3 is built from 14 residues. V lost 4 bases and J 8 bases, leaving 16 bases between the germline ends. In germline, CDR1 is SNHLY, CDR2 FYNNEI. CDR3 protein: CASSVVSGRATQYF. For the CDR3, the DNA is TGTGCCAGCAGTGTGGTTTCCGGGCGGGCTACGCAGTATTTT.

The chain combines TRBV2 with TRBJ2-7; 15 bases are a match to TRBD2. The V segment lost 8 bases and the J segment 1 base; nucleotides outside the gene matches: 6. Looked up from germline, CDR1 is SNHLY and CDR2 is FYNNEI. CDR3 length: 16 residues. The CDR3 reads CASGRTSGRGSYEQYF. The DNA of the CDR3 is TGTGCCAGCGGCCGGACTAGCGGGAGGGGATCCTACGAGCAGTACTTC.

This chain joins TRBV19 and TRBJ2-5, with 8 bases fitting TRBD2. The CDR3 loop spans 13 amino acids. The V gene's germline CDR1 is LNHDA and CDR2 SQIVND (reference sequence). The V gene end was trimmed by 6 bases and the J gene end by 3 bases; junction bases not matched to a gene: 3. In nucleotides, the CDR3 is TGTGCCAGTAGACCGGGGGGGGAAGAGACCCAGTACTTC. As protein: CASRPGGEETQYF.

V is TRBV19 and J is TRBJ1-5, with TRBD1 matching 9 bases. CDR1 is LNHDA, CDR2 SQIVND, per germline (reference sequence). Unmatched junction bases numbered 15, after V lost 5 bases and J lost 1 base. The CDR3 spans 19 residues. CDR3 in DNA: TGTGCCAGTAGTCCCTCCGGGACAGGGACCAGTGAGAGCAATCAGCCCCAGCATTTT. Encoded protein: CASSPSGTGTSESNQPQHF.

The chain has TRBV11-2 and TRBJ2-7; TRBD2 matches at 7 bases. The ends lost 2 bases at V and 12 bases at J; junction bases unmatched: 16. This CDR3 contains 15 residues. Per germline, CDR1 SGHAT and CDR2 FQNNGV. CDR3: CASSLLSSGIGVAYF. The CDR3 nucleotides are TGTGCCAGCAGCTTACTCTCTAGCGGTATCGGGGTGGCGTACTTC.

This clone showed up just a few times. The CDR3 nucleotides read TGCGCCAGCAGCTACCTGGACTACCTCTACGAGCAGTACTTC. It yields the protein CASSYLDYLYEQYF. V gene TRBV5-1 combines with J gene TRBJ2-7, with D possibly matching TRBD2 (6 bases). The germline V gene has CDR1 SGHRS and CDR2 YFSETQ. CDR3 length: 14 residues. The V and J ends lost 3 bases and 3 bases respectively, with 13 bases between them.

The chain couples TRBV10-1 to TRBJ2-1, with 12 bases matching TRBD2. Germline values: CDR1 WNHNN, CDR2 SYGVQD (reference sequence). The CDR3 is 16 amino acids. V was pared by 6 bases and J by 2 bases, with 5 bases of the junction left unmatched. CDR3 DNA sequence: TGCGCCAGCAGGCCGACTAGCGGGAGCACCTACAATGAGCAGTTCTTC. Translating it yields CASRPTSGSTYNEQFF.

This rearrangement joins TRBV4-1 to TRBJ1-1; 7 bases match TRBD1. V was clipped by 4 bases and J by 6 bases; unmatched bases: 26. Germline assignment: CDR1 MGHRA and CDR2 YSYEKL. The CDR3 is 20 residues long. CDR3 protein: CASSPNPIPVPSDRVAEAFF. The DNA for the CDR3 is TGCGCCAGCAGCCCGAATCCCATCCCGGTGCCATCAGACAGGGTGGCTGAAGCTTTCTTT.

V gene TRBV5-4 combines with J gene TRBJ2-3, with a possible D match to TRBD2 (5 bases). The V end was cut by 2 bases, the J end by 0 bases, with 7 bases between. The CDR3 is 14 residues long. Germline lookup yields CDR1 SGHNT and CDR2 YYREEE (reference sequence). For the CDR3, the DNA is TGTGCCAGCAGCTTCCGGACTAGCACAGATACGCAGTATTTT. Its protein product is CASSFRTSTDTQYF.

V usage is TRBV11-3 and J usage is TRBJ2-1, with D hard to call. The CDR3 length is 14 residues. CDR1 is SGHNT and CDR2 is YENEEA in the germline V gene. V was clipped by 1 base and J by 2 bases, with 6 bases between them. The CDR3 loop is CASSLASPYNEQFF. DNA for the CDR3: TGTGCCAGCAGCTTAGCTTCCCCCTACAATGAGCAGTTCTTC.

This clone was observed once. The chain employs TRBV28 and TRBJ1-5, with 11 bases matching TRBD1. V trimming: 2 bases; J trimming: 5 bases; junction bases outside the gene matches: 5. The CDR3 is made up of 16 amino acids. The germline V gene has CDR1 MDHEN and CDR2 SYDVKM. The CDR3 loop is CASSLPDRGLDQPQHF. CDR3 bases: TGTGCCAGCAGTTTACCGGACAGGGGGCTCGATCAGCCCCAGCATTTT.

The CDR3 nucleotides read TGCGCCAGCAGCGGGCAGGGGGCATCAGAGAACACTGAAGCTTTCTTT. It codes for CASSGQGASENTEAFF. The rearrangement uses TRBV5-1 and TRBJ1-1; 8 bases line up with TRBD1. Germline V CDR1 and CDR2: SGHRS, YFSETQ. CDR3 length: 16 amino acids. J was trimmed by 1 base and V by 4 bases; bases with no gene match: 9.

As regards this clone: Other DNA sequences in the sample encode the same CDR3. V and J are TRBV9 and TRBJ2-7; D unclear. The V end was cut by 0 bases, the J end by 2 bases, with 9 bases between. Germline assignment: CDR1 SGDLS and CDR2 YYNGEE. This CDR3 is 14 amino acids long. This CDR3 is CASSVGVTPYEQYF. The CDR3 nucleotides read TGTGCCAGCAGCGTAGGTGTGACTCCCTACGAGCAGTACTTC.

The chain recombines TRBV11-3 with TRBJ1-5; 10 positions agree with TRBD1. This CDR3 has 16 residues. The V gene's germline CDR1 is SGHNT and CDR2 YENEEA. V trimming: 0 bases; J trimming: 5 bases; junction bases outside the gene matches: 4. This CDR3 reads CASSLDGTGAYQPQHF. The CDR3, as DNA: TGTGCCAGCAGCTTAGATGGGACAGGGGCCTATCAGCCCCAGCATTTT.

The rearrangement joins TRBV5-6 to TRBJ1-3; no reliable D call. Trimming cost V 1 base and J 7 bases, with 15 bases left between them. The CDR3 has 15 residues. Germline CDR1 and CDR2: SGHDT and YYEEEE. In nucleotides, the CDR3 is TGTGCCAGCAGCTTGCCGGGAATTATTGAGAACACCATATATTTT. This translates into CASSLPGIIENTIYF. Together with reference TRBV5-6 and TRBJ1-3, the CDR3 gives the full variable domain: DAGVTQSPTHLIKTRGQQVTLRCSPKSGHDTVSWYQQALGQGPQFIFQYYEEEERQRGNFPDRFSGHQFPNYSSELNVNALLLGDSALYLCASSLPGIIENTIYFGEGSWLTVV.

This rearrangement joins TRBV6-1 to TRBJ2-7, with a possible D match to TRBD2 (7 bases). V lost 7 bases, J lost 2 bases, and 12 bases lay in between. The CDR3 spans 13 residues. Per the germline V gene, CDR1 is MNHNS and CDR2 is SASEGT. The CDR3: CASTYGGPYEQYF. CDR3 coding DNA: TGTGCCAGCACCTACGGGGGGCCCTACGAGCAGTACTTC.